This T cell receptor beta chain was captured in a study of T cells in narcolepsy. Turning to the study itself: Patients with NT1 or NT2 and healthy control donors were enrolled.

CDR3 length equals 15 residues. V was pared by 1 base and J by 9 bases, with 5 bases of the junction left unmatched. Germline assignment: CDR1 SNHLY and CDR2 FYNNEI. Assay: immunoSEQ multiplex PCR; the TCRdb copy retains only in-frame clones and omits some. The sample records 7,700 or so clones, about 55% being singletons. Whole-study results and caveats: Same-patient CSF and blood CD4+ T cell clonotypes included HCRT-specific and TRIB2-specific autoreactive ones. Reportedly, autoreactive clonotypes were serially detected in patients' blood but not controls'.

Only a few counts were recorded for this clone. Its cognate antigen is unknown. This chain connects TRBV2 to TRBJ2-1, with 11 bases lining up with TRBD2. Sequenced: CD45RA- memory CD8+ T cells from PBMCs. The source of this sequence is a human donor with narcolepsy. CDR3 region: CASSEGPSGGPEQFF. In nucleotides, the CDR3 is TGTGCCAGCAGTGAAGGCCCTAGCGGGGGGCCTGAGCAGTTCTTC.